This T cell receptor beta chain was found in a study of vaccination and CD4 T cells after COVID-19. Turning to the study itself: Investigators took post-vaccine samples a median approximately 72 days after dose two, within a range of 14 to 241. The authors exposed cells to overlapping spike peptides derived from SARS-CoV-2, HCoV-NL63, HCoV-OC43 and HCoV-229E. Control wells got either CEFX epitopes, HIV-1 Nef peptides, or no peptide at all.

As for this clonotype: Its cognate antigen is unknown.

Cultured CD4+ T cells had their DNA profiled by the Oncomine TCR Beta short-read assay. TCRdb called the PCR reads again in MiXCR, with one record for every CDR3 protein. The table shows around 15,000 distinct CDR3 sequences, with around 48% occurring only once. This sample's treatment: approximately nine-day PBMC culture with coronavirus spike peptide pools or control peptides (ViraFEST assay). TCR sequencing followed the expansion of antigen-specific T cells with peptide pools in ViraFEST. This specimen was CD4+ T cells from blood, cultured in vitro, taken before SARS-CoV-2 vaccination. The sequence derives from a human donor who had recovered from COVID-19.

As DNA, the CDR3 is TGTGCCAGCAGCGCGGGAGGAGAGGGCTTCTCACCCCTCCACTTT. Its translation: CASSAGGEGFSPLHF. This chain links TRBV9 with TRBJ1-6; no reliable D call. V dropped 3 bases and J dropped 10 bases, with 17 bases sitting between them. Germline CDR1 SGDLS, CDR2 YYNGEE. The CDR3 covers 15 residues.